The TCR beta chain under discussion was sequenced for a study of CDR3 diversity in severe acne. This clonotype has ten or more counts. TCRdb fed the PCR reads into MiXCR, producing one record per CDR3 protein. The sample carries roughly 100,000 distinct CDR3 sequences, roughly 51% recorded once. The sequencing input was blood. The sequence derives from a male donor with acne.

This CDR3 is CASSLFGRPSYNEQFF. CDR3 bases: TGTGCCAGCAGCTTGTTCGGGAGGCCCTCCTACAATGAGCAGTTCTTC. This chain connects TRBV5-8 to TRBJ2-1; 7 positions match TRBD2. There are 16 residues in the CDR3. V lost 1 base, J lost 0 bases, and 4 bases stayed unmatched. The germline V gene has CDR1 SGHTS and CDR2 YDEGEE. Complete variable domain (other parts from reference TRBV5-8 and TRBJ2-1): EAGVTQSPTHLIKTRGQQATLRCSPISGHTSVYWYQQALGLGLQFLLWYDEGEERNRGNFPPRFSGRQFPNYSSELNVNALELEDSALYLCASSLFGRPSYNEQFFGPGTRLTVL.